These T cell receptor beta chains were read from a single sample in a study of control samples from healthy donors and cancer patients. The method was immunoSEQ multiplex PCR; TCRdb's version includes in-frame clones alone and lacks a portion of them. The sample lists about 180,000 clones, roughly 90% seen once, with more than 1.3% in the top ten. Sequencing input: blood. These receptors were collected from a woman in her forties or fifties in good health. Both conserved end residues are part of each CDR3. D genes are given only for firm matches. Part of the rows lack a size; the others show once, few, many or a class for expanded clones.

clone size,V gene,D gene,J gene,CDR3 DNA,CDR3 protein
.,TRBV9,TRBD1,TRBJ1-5,TGTGCCGGCAACCCAACAGGGGGTCAAGGTCAGCCCCAGCATTTT,CAGNPTGGQGQPQHF
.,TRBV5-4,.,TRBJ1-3,TGTGCCAGCAGCTTGGGTGGGACCGAAGGAAACACCATATATTTT,CASSLGGTEGNTIYF
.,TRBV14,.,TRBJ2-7,TGTGCCAGCAGCCAAGTCAGGACTCAGTACTTC,CASSQVRTQYF
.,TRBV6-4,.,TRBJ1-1,TGTGCCAGCAGTCCGGCCCCAGGGAACACTGAAGCTTTCTTT,CASSPAPGNTEAFF
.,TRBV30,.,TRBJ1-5,TGTGCCTGGGGGGACGGGTACAATCAGCCCCAGCATTTT,CAWGDGYNQPQHF
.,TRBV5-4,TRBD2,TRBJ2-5,TGTGCCAGCAGCGGGACTAGCGGGATAGGGGGAGAGACCCAGTACTTC,CASSGTSGIGGETQYF
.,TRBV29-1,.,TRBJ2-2,TGCAGCGTTGAAATACTTAACACCGGGGAGCTGTTTTTT,CSVEILNTGELFF
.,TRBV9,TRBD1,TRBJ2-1,TGTGCCAGCAGCGACGGGACAGGGGGCTGGTTTGAGCAGTTCTTC,CASSDGTGGWFEQFF
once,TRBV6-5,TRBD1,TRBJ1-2,TGTGCCAGCACCGAGGGGACAGCCCGAGGCTACACCTTC,CASTEGTARGYTF
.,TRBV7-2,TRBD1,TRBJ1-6,TGTGCCAGCACCCGACAGGGGGCTGAAAGTTCACCCCTCCACTTT,CASTRQGAESSPLHF
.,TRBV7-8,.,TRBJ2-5,TGTGCCACGAGTTACTTCGCGTGGCAAGAGACCCAGTACTTC,CATSYFAWQETQYF
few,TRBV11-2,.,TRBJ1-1,TGTGCCAGCAGCCTATCGACAGGCCCCACCGTCGAAGCTTTCTTT,CASSLSTGPTVEAFF
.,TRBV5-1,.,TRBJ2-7,TGCGCCAGCAGCTTGGAGCTTTCCATGTACGAGCAGTACTTC,CASSLELSMYEQYF
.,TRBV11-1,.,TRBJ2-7,TGTGCCAGCAGCCCGGACCCAAGGAACGAGCAGTACTTC,CASSPDPRNEQYF
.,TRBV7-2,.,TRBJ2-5,TGTGCCAGCTCCGGCGCAGGGGTGGAGACCCAGTACTTC,CASSGAGVETQYF
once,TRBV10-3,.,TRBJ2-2,TGTGCCATCAGTGCGCGCAGGGTTGGGGGGTCGAACACCGGGGAGCTGTTTTTT,CAISARRVGGSNTGELFF
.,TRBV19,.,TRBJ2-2,TGTGCCAGTCGCTTTGCACTGAACACCGGGGAGCTGTTTTTT,CASRFALNTGELFF
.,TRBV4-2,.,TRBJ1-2,TGTGCCAGCAGCCAAGACAGGGGACATGGTGGCTATGGCTACACCTTC,CASSQDRGHGGYGYTF
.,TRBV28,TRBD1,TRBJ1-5,TGTGCCAGCATTGACAGGGCCCATCAGCCCCAGCATTTT,CASIDRAHQPQHF
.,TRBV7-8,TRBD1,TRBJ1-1,TGTGCCAGCAGCTCGAGGACAGGGGCTCTATCAGCTATTAACACTGAAGCTTTCTTT,CASSSRTGALSAINTEAFF
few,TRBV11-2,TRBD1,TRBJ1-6,TGTGCCAGCAGCTTAGATGGACAGGGAATAGGTAATTCACCCCTCCACTTT,CASSLDGQGIGNSPLHF
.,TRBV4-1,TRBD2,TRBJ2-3,TGCGCCAGCAGCCCCAGCGGGGATTCGGGCAAAACAGATACGCAGTATTTT,CASSPSGDSGKTDTQYF
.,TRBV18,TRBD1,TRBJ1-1,TGTGCCAGCTCACCACGGACAGGATCAGAAGCTTTCTTT,CASSPRTGSEAFF
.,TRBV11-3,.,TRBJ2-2,TGTGCCAGCAGCCCTAGGTCTCTCGGGGAGCTGTTTTTT,CASSPRSLGELFF
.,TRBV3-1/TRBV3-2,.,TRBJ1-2,TGTGCCAGCAGCCCCGACTGGGGCTACACCTTC,CASSPDWGYTF
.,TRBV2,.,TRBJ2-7,TGTGCCAGTCGGCGGACCACCTATTTCTACGAGCAGTACTTC,CASRRTTYFYEQYF
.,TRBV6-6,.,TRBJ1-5,TGTGCCAGCAGTCCCCAGGGTGGCGACCAGCCCCAGCATTTT,CASSPQGGDQPQHF
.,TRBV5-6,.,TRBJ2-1,TGTGCCAGCTGGGATGGCGGTAATGAGCAGTTCTTC,CASWDGGNEQFF
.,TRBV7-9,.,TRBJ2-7,TGTGCCAGCAGCTTACAGGGTGGGGAGCAGTACTTC,CASSLQGGEQYF
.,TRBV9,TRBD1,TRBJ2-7,TGTGCCAGCAGCGTAGACCCGCGAACCACAGGGGGGTACGAGCAGTACTTC,CASSVDPRTTGGYEQYF
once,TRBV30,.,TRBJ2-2,TGTGCCTGGAATACAGTTTTTATCGGGGAGCTGTTTTTT,CAWNTVFIGELFF
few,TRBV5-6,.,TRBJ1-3,TGTGCCAGCAGTTCGGACAGCAGCTCTGGAAACACCATATATTTT,CASSSDSSSGNTIYF
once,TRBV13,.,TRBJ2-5,TGTGCCAGCAGCCAACGGACAGTCCAAGAGACCCAGTACTTC,CASSQRTVQETQYF
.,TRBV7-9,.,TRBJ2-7,TGTGCCAGCAGCCCGGGACGAGACCCCTCCTACGAGCAGTACTTC,CASSPGRDPSYEQYF
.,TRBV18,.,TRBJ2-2,TGTGCCAGCTCACCACAACGCAGGCAGAACACCGGGGAGCTGTTTTTT,CASSPQRRQNTGELFF
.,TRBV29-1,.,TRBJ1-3,TGCAGCGTTACGTCAGGGACCACTGGAAACACCATATATTTT,CSVTSGTTGNTIYF
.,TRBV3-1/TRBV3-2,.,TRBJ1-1,TGTGCCAGCAGCCAAGAGTCGGTGAGTGAAGCTTTCTTT,CASSQESVSEAFF
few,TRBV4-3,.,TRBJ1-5,TGCGCCAGCAGCCAAGATTTACGGGGGATCGGCAATCAGCCCCAGCATTTT,CASSQDLRGIGNQPQHF
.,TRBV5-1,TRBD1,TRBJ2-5,TGCGCCAGCAGCTCCTCGGGACAGGGGTGGGAGACCCAGTACTTC,CASSSSGQGWETQYF
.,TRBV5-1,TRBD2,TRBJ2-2,TGCGCCAGCAGCTGGACCGGGACTAGGGCCCGTAGAGGCGGGGAGCTGTTTTTT,CASSWTGTRARRGGELFF
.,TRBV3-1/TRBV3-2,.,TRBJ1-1,TGTGCCAGCAGCCAAGATTTTACTGAAGCTTTCTTT,CASSQDFTEAFF
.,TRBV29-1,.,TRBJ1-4,TGCAGCGTTAGTTCCAATGAAAAACTGTTTTTT,CSVSSNEKLFF
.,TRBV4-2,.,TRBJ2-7,TGTGCCAGCAGCCAAGAAGGGGACCAGACCTACGAGCAGTACTTC,CASSQEGDQTYEQYF
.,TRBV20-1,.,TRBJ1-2,TGCAGTGCTAGTCCCGGGGTCCCCTATGGCTACACCTTC,CSASPGVPYGYTF
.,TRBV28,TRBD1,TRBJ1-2,TGTGCCAGCAGTTTGCCGGACAGGGGGCTTGGCTACACCTTC,CASSLPDRGLGYTF
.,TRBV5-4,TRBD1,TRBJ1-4,TGTGCCAGCAGCATGACAGGGGTAAAACTGTTTTTT,CASSMTGVKLFF
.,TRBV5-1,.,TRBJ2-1,TGCGCCAGCAGCCCAGGGGTAAGCTCCTACAATGAGCAGTTCTTC,CASSPGVSSYNEQFF
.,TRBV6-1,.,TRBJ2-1,TGTGCCAGCAGTGAAATAGCCCTCAACTACAATGAGCAGTTCTTC,CASSEIALNYNEQFF
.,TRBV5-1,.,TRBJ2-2,TGCGCCAGCAGCCCCCTCTCTAGTAGGGCCGGGGAGCTGTTTTTT,CASSPLSSRAGELFF
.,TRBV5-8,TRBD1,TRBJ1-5,TGTGCCAGCAGACACCGGGACAGGGATCCTCAGCCCCAGCATTTT,CASRHRDRDPQPQHF
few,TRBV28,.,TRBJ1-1,TGTGCCAGCAGTTTTCGGCGGAACACTGAAGCTTTCTTT,CASSFRRNTEAFF
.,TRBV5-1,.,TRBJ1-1,TGCGCCAGCAGCTTGGGGGGAAGCCACACTGAAGCTTTCTTT,CASSLGGSHTEAFF
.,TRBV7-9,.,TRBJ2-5,TGTGCCAGCAGCTTGGGGGTGGGCTATCCTAACCAAGAGACCCAGTACTTC,CASSLGVGYPNQETQYF
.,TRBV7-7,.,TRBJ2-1,TGTGCTAGCAGCTTAGTTGACGGGGCCCTCAATGAGCAGTTCTTC,CASSLVDGALNEQFF
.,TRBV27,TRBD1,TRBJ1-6,TGTGCCAGCAGTTTAGCAACAGGGGGAAGTACTGCACCCCTCCACTTT,CASSLATGGSTAPLHF